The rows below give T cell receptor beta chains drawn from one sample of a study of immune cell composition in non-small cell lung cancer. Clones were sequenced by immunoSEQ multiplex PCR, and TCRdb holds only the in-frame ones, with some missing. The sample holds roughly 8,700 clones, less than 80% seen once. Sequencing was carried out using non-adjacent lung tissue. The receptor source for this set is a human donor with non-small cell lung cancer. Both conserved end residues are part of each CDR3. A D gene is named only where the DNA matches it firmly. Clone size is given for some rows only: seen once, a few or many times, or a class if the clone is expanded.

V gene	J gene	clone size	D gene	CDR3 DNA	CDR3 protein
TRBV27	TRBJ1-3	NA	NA	TGTGCCAGCAGTCCCCGGACACCCTTCTCTGGAAACACCATATATTTT	CASSPRTPFSGNTIYF
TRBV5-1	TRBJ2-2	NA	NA	TGCGCCAGCAGCTTGGGGGGGACTAACACCGGGGAGCTGTTTTTT	CASSLGGTNTGELFF
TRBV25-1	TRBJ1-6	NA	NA	TGTGCCAGCAGTGAAGTAAGAGGATTTAATTCACCCCTCCACTTT	CASSEVRGFNSPLHF
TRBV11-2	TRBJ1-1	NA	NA	TGTGCCAGCAGCCCCCGGGTCGGGGGCACTGAAGCTTTCTTT	CASSPRVGGTEAFF
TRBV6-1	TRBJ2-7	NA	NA	TGTGCCAGCAGTTCATACAGGGCTCCCTACGAGCAGTACTTC	CASSSYRAPYEQYF
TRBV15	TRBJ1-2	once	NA	TGTGCCACCAGCAGAGACCCCCGGACAGAAGGCTACACCTTC	CATSRDPRTEGYTF
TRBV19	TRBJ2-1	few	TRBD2	TGTGCCAGTAGTATAAGCGCTAGCGGGGTTACTGAGCAGTTCTTC	CASSISASGVTEQFF
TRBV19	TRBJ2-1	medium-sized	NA	TGTGCCAGTAGTAAGCTGTACGGGGTGACCTACAATGAGCAGTTCTTC	CASSKLYGVTYNEQFF
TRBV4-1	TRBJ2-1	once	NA	TGCGCCAGCAGCCCCGCACGGAGCTCCTACAATGAGCAGTTCTTC	CASSPARSSYNEQFF
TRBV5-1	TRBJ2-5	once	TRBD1	TGCGCCAGCAGCTTCGGCAAGGGGGCAAGAGAGACCCAGTACTTC	CASSFGKGARETQYF
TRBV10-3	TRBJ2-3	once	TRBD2	TGTGCCATCCTAGCGGGGGGGCAGGCAGATACGCAGTATTTT	CAILAGGQADTQYF
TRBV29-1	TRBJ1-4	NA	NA	TGCAGCTTTATGAGGGAAACTAATGAAAAACTGTTTTTT	CSFMRETNEKLFF
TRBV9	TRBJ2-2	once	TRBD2	TGTGCCAGCAGCGACGGGACTATTAACACCGGGGAGCTGTTTTTT	CASSDGTINTGELFF
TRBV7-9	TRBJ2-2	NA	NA	TGTGCCAGCAGCTTGATTAGCGGGGAGCTGTTTTTT	CASSLISGELFF
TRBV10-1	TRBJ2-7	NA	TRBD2	TGCGCCAGCAGCGACCGGGAGCGGGGGGGCTCCTACGAGCAGTACTTC	CASSDRERGGSYEQYF
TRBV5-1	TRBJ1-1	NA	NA	TGCGCCAGCAGCTTGATCAGTAACACTGAAGCTTTCTTT	CASSLISNTEAFF
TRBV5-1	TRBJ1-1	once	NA	TGCGCCAGCAGCTTGGCCAGGGACAACATGAACACTGAAGCTTTCTTT	CASSLARDNMNTEAFF
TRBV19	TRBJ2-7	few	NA	TGTGCCAGTAGTATCGGTGACTCCTACGAGCAGTACTTC	CASSIGDSYEQYF
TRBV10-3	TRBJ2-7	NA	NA	TGTGCCGTCGTGAGGGCGGGCAGCTACGAGCAGTACTTC	CAVVRAGSYEQYF
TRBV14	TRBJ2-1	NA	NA	TGTGCCAGCAGCCAACCCCTCAGGGGAAGGGGGTTCAACCATGAGCAGTTCTTC	CASSQPLRGRGFNHEQFF
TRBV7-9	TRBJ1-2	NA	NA	TGTGCCAGCAGCTCATACACAGGGTATGGCTACACCTTC	CASSSYTGYGYTF
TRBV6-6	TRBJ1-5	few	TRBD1	TGTGCCAGCAGGGACCTACAGGGGAATAGCAATCAGCCCCAGCATTTT	CASRDLQGNSNQPQHF
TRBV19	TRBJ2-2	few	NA	TGTGCCAGTAGGCAGGGAACCGGGGAGCTGTTTTTT	CASRQGTGELFF
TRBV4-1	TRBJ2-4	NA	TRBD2	TGCGCCAGCAGCCAAGGACTAGCGGGGGGGCCGCCCAAAAACATTCAGTACTTC	CASSQGLAGGPPKNIQYF
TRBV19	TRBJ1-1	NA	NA	TGTGCCAGTAAAAGGCAGGGTGACACTGAAGCTTTCTTT	CASKRQGDTEAFF
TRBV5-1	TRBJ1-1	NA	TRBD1	TGCGCCAGCAGCTTGGGGACAGGGGGCACTGAAGCTTTCTTT	CASSLGTGGTEAFF
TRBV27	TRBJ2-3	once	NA	TGTGCCAGCAGTTCCAGACAGAGCAGAGGTGATACGCAGTATTTT	CASSSRQSRGDTQYF
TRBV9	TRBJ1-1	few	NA	TGTGCCAGCAGCTTGCGAAGCTTCGGGAACACTGAAGCTTTCTTT	CASSLRSFGNTEAFF
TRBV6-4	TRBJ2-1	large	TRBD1	TGTGCCAGCAGCATATGGACAGGATACAATGAGCAGTTCTTC	CASSIWTGYNEQFF
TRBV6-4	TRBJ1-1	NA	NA	TGTGCCAGCAGGGACAAAGGTCAGGGAGGGACTGAAGCTTTCTTT	CASRDKGQGGTEAFF
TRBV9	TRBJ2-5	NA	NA	TGTGCCAGCAGCGTAGGGGGCCTCCAAGAGACCCAGTACTTC	CASSVGGLQETQYF
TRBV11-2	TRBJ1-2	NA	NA	TGTGCCAGCAGCTTTAGAGTGAACTATGGCTACACCTTC	CASSFRVNYGYTF
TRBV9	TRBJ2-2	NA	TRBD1	TGTGCCAGCACCAACACCTTTAGGACAGGGGGCGGTTTGAACACCGGGGAGCTGTTTTTT	CASTNTFRTGGGLNTGELFF
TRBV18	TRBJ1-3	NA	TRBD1	TGTGCCAGCTCACCATCCCTGGACAGGGAGTTATATTTT	CASSPSLDRELYF
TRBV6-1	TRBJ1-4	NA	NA	TGTGCCAGCAGCGGAGCGGAAGGAGGTCCGGAAAAACTGTTTTTT	CASSGAEGGPEKLFF